A single sample gave rise to the 29 T cell receptor beta chains below, sequenced in a study of shared clonotypes between healthy human individuals. Here immunoSEQ multiplex PCR was the method, and the copy in TCRdb shows in-frame clones only, minus some. This repertoire shows millions of clones, more than 90% found once; its top ten account for roughly 0.15%. Sequencing used naive CD4+ T cells sorted from blood. Subset defined: CD45RA+ positively selected. The receptors come from a man in his late teens or twenties in good health.

The sample holds a few counts of this clone. The gene calls are TRBV27 and TRBJ2-7, with 12 nucleotides matching TRBD2. V shed 0 bases and J 7 bases; nucleotides not matched to a gene: 22. CDR1 MNHEY and CDR2 SMNVEV come from the germline V gene (reference sequence). The CDR3 contains 21 residues. This CDR3 reads CASSLSAIGLAGFPAYVEQYF. CDR3 nucleotide sequence: TGTGCCAGCAGTTTATCGGCTATCGGACTAGCGGGATTCCCTGCCTACGTGGAGCAGTACTTC.

This clone occurred once. The rearrangement uses TRBV7-9 and TRBJ2-5; 10 nucleotides line up with TRBD2. Germline values: CDR1 SEHNR, CDR2 FQNEAQ (reference sequence). V lost 2 bases, J lost 10 bases, and 10 bases stayed unmatched. CDR3 length: 15 residues. This chain's CDR3 is CASSLSASGGRVQYF. The DNA of the CDR3 is TGTGCCAGCAGCTTATCCGCTAGCGGGGGCCGAGTCCAGTACTTC.

The rearrangement links TRBV4-1 to TRBJ2-4; no reliable D call. CDR1 is MGHRA, CDR2 YSYEKL, per germline. The CDR3 runs 16 residues. Trimming shortened V by 4 bases and J by 2 bases, and 15 bases separated the two germline ends. DNA of the CDR3: TGCGCCAGCAGCCGCCTACCGCCGGGTTCCAAAAACATTCAGTACTTC. As protein: CASSRLPPGSKNIQYF.

CDR3 region: CASSQERGREAYNEQFF. The CDR3 DNA follows: TGCGCCAGCAGCCAAGAGAGGGGGAGGGAGGCCTACAATGAGCAGTTCTTC. The genes are TRBV4-1 and TRBJ2-1; maybe TRBD2 (7 bases). Germline V lookup: CDR1 MGHRA, CDR2 YSYEKL. V lost 0 bases, J lost 2 bases, and 14 bases lay in between. The CDR3 is 17 residues long.

J is TRBJ1-1 and V is TRBV28; the D is unclear. V shed 1 base and J shed 1 base, with 13 bases lying between them. The CDR3 runs 16 residues. In germline, CDR1 is MDHEN, CDR2 SYDVKM. The CDR3 protein is CASSLLTQVPNTEAFF. The CDR3 DNA reads as TGTGCCAGCAGTTTATTGACGCAGGTACCGAACACTGAAGCTTTCTTT.

This clone was picked up one time. J is TRBJ1-5 and V is TRBV4-3; tentative D call: TRBD1 (6 bases). The germline gives CDR1 LGHNA, CDR2 YSLEER. The CDR3 is made up of 15 amino acids. V was shortened by 0 bases and J by 3 bases, with 9 bases between the two germline ends. The CDR3 sequence: CASSQESGANQPQHF. The CDR3 bases are TGCGCCAGCAGCCAAGAGTCAGGGGCCAATCAGCCCCAGCATTTT.

This chain connects TRBV18 to TRBJ2-5; D is undetermined. V was pared by 6 bases and J by 5 bases, with 13 bases between. The CDR3 totals 13 residues. Germline loops: CDR1 KGHSH, CDR2 LQKENI. The CDR3 region is CASSLYGSETQYF. For the CDR3, the DNA is TGTGCCAGCTCCCTGTACGGGTCGGAGACCCAGTACTTC.

A word on this clone: Other DNA sequences of this sample code for an identical CDR3. The chain employs TRBV10-1 and TRBJ2-5; D is possibly TRBD2 (5 bases). V lost 5 bases and J 1 base, leaving 8 bases between the germline ends. The CDR3 spans 13 residues. Germline assignment: CDR1 WNHNN and CDR2 SYGVQD (reference sequence). The CDR3 sequence: CASSRGFQETQYF. CDR3 DNA sequence: TGCGCCAGCAGTCGGGGTTTCCAAGAGACCCAGTACTTC.

A word on this clone: In the same sample, other DNA sequences code for this CDR3. CDR3 protein: CASSLATGGGETQYF. CDR3 nucleotide sequence: TGCGCCAGCAGCTTGGCGACAGGGGGCGGAGAGACCCAGTACTTC. The V gene is TRBV5-1, the J gene TRBJ2-5; 10 bases map to TRBD1. Trimming at V came to 0 bases and at J to 4 bases, leaving 3 bases not matched to a gene. CDR3 length: 15 residues. Germline CDR1 reads SGHRS; CDR2 reads YFSETQ.

The chain carries TRBV5-1 and TRBJ2-7, with 10 bases matching TRBD1. The J segment lost 2 bases and the V segment lost 4 bases, leaving 6 bases of the junction unmatched. The CDR3 loop spans 15 amino acids. CDR1 SGHRS and CDR2 YFSETQ come from the germline V gene. The DNA of the CDR3 is TGCGCCAGCAGCCCGGGACAGGGGAAGACCTACGAGCAGTACTTC. As protein: CASSPGQGKTYEQYF.

J is TRBJ2-7 and V is TRBV7-9; 9 nucleotides agree with TRBD2. Germline V CDR1 and CDR2: SEHNR, FQNEAQ (reference sequence). CDR3 length: 15 residues. J was trimmed by 0 bases and V by 1 base; bases with no gene match: 1. In DNA form, the CDR3 reads TGTGCCAGCAGCTTAGTTAGCGGGGGCTCCTACGAGCAGTACTTC. Amino acid sequence: CASSLVSGGSYEQYF.

This clone was detected once. The gene calls are TRBV7-2 and TRBJ2-7, with D tentatively TRBD1 (5 bases). CDR1 and CDR2 (germline): SGHTA, FQGNSA. CDR3 length: 15 amino acids. V shed 1 base and J shed 4 bases, with 14 bases lying between them. As DNA, the CDR3 is TGTGCCAGCAGCTTAGTAGCAGGGAAGGGGTACGAGCAGTACTTC. Protein product: CASSLVAGKGYEQYF.

The chain uses TRBV2 and TRBJ1-5; D is unclear. CDR1 is SNHLY and CDR2 is FYNNEI in the germline V gene. Trimming took off 6 bases at V and 4 bases at J, with 10 bases between the two ends. CDR3 length: 13 amino acids. The CDR3 sequence: CASSFAGNQPQHF. CDR3 nucleotides: TGTGCCAGCAGCTTTGCCGGAAATCAGCCCCAGCATTTT.

This clone was recorded only once. The chain joins TRBV4-1 to TRBJ1-2, with 7 positions matching TRBD1. Germline loops: CDR1 MGHRA, CDR2 YSYEKL. The CDR3 spans 15 residues. Unmatched junction bases numbered 8, after V lost 4 bases and J lost 3 bases. As DNA, the CDR3 is TGCGCCAGCAGCCCCCTTACAGGGGCCCACTATGGCTACACCTTC. This codes for CASSPLTGAHYGYTF.

This sequence joins TRBV19 and TRBJ2-7, with no clear D. The CDR3 spans 13 residues. The V end was cut by 5 bases, the J end by 6 bases, with 14 bases between. CDR1 and CDR2 from the germline V gene are LNHDA and SQIVND (reference sequence). For the CDR3, the DNA is TGTGCCAGTAGTCCCCCAGGATGGCTCGAGCAGTACTTC. Protein product: CASSPPGWLEQYF.

The chain links TRBV11-3 to TRBJ1-2; 9 bases map to TRBD1. Looked up from germline, CDR1 is SGHNT and CDR2 is YENEEA. The CDR3 consists of 13 residues. With V trimmed by 5 bases and J by 5 bases, 3 bases remained unmatched. CDR3 sequence reads: CASSQTGGYGYTF. The CDR3 region has the DNA TGTGCCAGCAGCCAGACAGGGGGGTATGGCTACACCTTC.

The chain employs TRBV11-3 and TRBJ2-7; 7 positions agree with TRBD1. The CDR3 runs to 15 residues. Trimming at V came to 0 bases and at J to 6 bases, leaving 8 bases not matched to a gene. The germline V gene encodes CDR1 SGHNT and CDR2 YENEEA. CDR3 residues: CASSLDGTAPGEQYF. CDR3 sequence (DNA): TGTGCCAGCAGCTTAGACGGGACAGCCCCGGGCGAGCAGTACTTC.

The V gene is TRBV6-5, the J gene TRBJ2-1, with 7 positions matching TRBD1. Germline loops: CDR1 MNHEY, CDR2 SVGAGI. The length of the CDR3 is 13 residues. V lost 6 bases and J lost 3; bases outside the gene matches: 2. CDR3 coding DNA: TGTGCCAGCAGGGACAGGAGCTACAATGAGCAGTTCTTC. Protein sequence: CASRDRSYNEQFF.

V gene TRBV18 combines with J gene TRBJ2-1; D perhaps matches TRBD1 (5 bases). Germline values: CDR1 KGHSH, CDR2 LQKENI. Trimming shortened V by 2 bases and J by 5 bases, and 13 bases separated the two germline ends. This CDR3 is 15 amino acids long. The CDR3: CASSPGRTPNNEQFF. The DNA of the CDR3 is TGTGCCAGCTCACCAGGCAGGACACCTAACAATGAGCAGTTCTTC.

This chain joins TRBV5-1 and TRBJ1-2; 9 bases fit TRBD1. Unmatched junction bases numbered 8, after V lost 7 bases and J lost 4 bases. The CDR3 has 14 amino acids. CDR1 and CDR2 from the germline V gene are SGHRS and YFSETQ. CDR3 loop: CASARTGETYGYTF. Here the CDR3 DNA reads TGCGCCAGCGCGCGGACAGGGGAAACCTATGGCTACACCTTC.

V usage is TRBV7-2 and J usage is TRBJ2-5; 12 positions agree with TRBD1. With V trimmed by 5 bases and J by 5 bases, 6 bases remained unmatched. Germline V gene sequence: CDR1 SGHTA, CDR2 FQGNSA. The CDR3 is made up of 15 amino acids. The CDR3 DNA is TGTGCCAGCAGCATCGGGACAGGGGGCAGGGAGACCCAGTACTTC. Translation gives CASSIGTGGRETQYF.

The genes are TRBV19 and TRBJ1-4; D is unresolved. The ends were cut back, 5 bases at V and 0 bases at J, with 10 bases in the middle. The germline gives CDR1 LNHDA, CDR2 SQIVND (reference sequence). The CDR3 spans 15 residues. The CDR3 loop reads CASSGPGTTNEKLFF. In DNA, the CDR3 is TGTGCCAGTAGTGGACCCGGGACAACTAATGAAAAACTGTTTTTT. The whole variable domain, filled in from reference TRBV19 and TRBJ1-4, reads DGGITQSPKYLFRKEGQNVTLSCEQNLNHDAMYWYRQDPGQGLRLIYYSQIVNDFQKGDIAEGYSVSREKKESFPLTVTSAQKNPTAFYLCASSGPGTTNEKLFFGSGTQLSVL.

This clone was observed once. The V and J genes are TRBV29-1 and TRBJ1-2; 10 bases fit TRBD1. The CDR3 length is 13 residues. V was pared by 4 bases and J by 7 bases, with 6 bases of the junction left unmatched. The germline V gene has CDR1 SQVTM and CDR2 ANQGSEA. CDR3 bases: TGCAGCGTTGGAGACAGGGGGCTCCGTGGCTACACCTTC. Protein sequence: CSVGDRGLRGYTF.

About this clone itself: Other DNA sequences of this sample code for an identical CDR3. J is TRBJ1-3 and V is TRBV18; D remains unclear. V lost 2 bases and J lost 6, with 8 bases in between. This CDR3 has 13 residues. Germline V gene data show CDR1 as KGHSH and CDR2 as LQKENI. The CDR3 DNA follows: TGTGCCAGCTCACCAGGGATTGAAAACACCATATATTTT. Amino acid sequence: CASSPGIENTIYF.

The chain employs TRBV6-6 and TRBJ2-1; TRBD2 agrees at 10 bases. The germline V gene has CDR1 MNHNY and CDR2 SVGAGI (reference sequence). The CDR3 length is 16 residues. Trimming took 4 bases from V and 4 from J; bases not matched to a gene: 7. The CDR3 reads CASSWGGLARYNEQFF. DNA for the CDR3: TGTGCCAGCAGTTGGGGGGGACTAGCGAGATACAATGAGCAGTTCTTC.

V usage is TRBV10-3 and J usage is TRBJ2-1; D unclear. This CDR3 comprises 14 residues. V was trimmed by 8 bases and J by 0 bases, leaving 11 bases between them. Germline V lookup: CDR1 ENHRY, CDR2 SYGVKD. The CDR3 reads CAIATVSSYNEQFF. DNA for the CDR3: TGTGCCATCGCCACAGTGAGCTCCTACAATGAGCAGTTCTTC.

A note on this clone: Other DNA sequences in this specimen translate into the identical CDR3. V and J are TRBV9 and TRBJ2-7; 7 nucleotides line up with TRBD1. V was clipped by 0 bases and J by 2 bases; unmatched bases: 2. Germline V lookup: CDR1 SGDLS, CDR2 YYNGEE. The CDR3 contains 14 residues. CDR3 sequence: CASSVGQGPYEQYF. In nucleotides, the CDR3 is TGTGCCAGCAGCGTAGGACAGGGACCCTACGAGCAGTACTTC.

This clone appeared a few times. The chain links TRBV2 to TRBJ1-6; weak D call: TRBD1 (5 bases). Germline V gene data show CDR1 as SNHLY and CDR2 as FYNNEI. V lost 7 bases, J lost 2 bases, and 15 bases lay in between. The CDR3 has 16 residues. As DNA, the CDR3 is TGTGCCAGCACCAGAATGAGGGGAACCTATAATTCACCCCTCCACTTT. As protein: CASTRMRGTYNSPLHF. Complete variable domain (other parts from reference TRBV2 and TRBJ1-6): EPEVTQTPSHQVTQMGQEVILRCVPISNHLYFYWYRQILGQKVEFLVSFYNNEISEKSEIFDDQFSVERPDGSNFTLKIRSTKLEDSAMYFCASTRMRGTYNSPLHFGNGTRLTVT.

The CDR3 sequence is CASSLTGGRYNEQFF. In DNA form, the CDR3 reads TGTGCCAGCAGCTTAACCGGGGGCCGCTACAATGAGCAGTTCTTC. The chain combines TRBV7-2 with TRBJ2-1; D may be TRBD1 or TRBD2 (6 bases each). Germline lookup yields CDR1 SGHTA and CDR2 FQGNSA. The ends were cut back, 2 bases at V and 3 bases at J, with 11 bases in the middle. The CDR3 is made up of 15 amino acids.